This entry lists 5 T cell receptor beta chains sequenced from one sample in a study of blood T cells in healthy people across ages. Through a sample-barcoded 5' primer and a J-beta primer mix, a second PCR was run for roughly 6 to 11 cycles. TCRdb re-called the 5' RACE reads through MiXCR, storing one row per CDR3 protein. The data show around 400,000 distinct CDR3 sequences, about 55% seen once. Sample: blood. The receptors derive from a man aged 55 to 70 in good health.

The rearrangement links TRBV12-3 or TRBV12-4 to TRBJ2-1; the match to TRBD2 covers 7 bases. V shed 3 bases, J shed 2 bases, and the junction held 7 bases outside the gene matches. CDR3 length: 16 amino acids. The CDR3 is CASSFGAGAAYNEQFF. The CDR3 DNA follows: TGTGCCAGCAGTTTTGGGGCGGGAGCTGCCTACAATGAGCAGTTCTTC.

The V and J genes are TRBV24-1 and TRBJ2-3; tentative D call: TRBD2 (7 bases). Deletions cut 7 bases from V and 0 bases from J, with 13 bases between. The CDR3 extends over 15 amino acids. From germline, CDR1 is KGHDR and CDR2 SFDVKD. CDR3 DNA: TGTGCCACCAGCCTTGGGGGGGCTAGCACAGATACGCAGTATTTT. Residues: CATSLGGASTDTQYF.

The rearrangement joins TRBV6-2 or TRBV6-3 to TRBJ1-5; no reliable D call. The germline CDR1 and CDR2 sequences are MNHEY and SVGEGT. V was shortened by 4 bases and J by 0 bases, with 7 bases between the two germline ends. The CDR3 is made up of 14 amino acids. The CDR3 reads CASSFGISNQPQHF. The CDR3 coding sequence is TGTGCCAGCAGTTTCGGGATTAGCAATCAGCCCCAGCATTTT.

J is TRBJ1-1 and V is TRBV5-1; perhaps TRBD1 as D (6 bases). Germline V CDR1 and CDR2: SGHRS, YFSETQ. V was clipped by 3 bases and J by 3 bases, with 18 bases between them. This CDR3 region has 16 residues. The CDR3 DNA reads as TGCGCCAGCAGCTCGCTTGGGGGGGCTCTTGACACTGAAGCTTTCTTT. Protein: CASSSLGGALDTEAFF.

This clonotype was observed a few times. DNA of the CDR3: TGCAGTGCTAGAGATGCCCGGACAAACTATGGCTACACCTTC. Its translation: CSARDARTNYGYTF. This rearrangement joins TRBV20-1 to TRBJ1-2; weak D call: TRBD1 (5 bases). V lost 0 bases, J lost 2 bases, and 10 bases lay in between. Germline V gene data show CDR1 as DFQATT and CDR2 as SNEGSKA (reference sequence). The CDR3 sequence is 14 residues long.